Presented here are 16 T cell receptor beta chains from one specimen sequenced in a study of neurological immune-mediated disorders (dated by TCRdb to about 2019). The method behind the library was 5' RACE. TCRdb records Illumina HiSeq 2500 as the sequencer. The raw public data were reprocessed by TCRdb itself: fastp quality trimming at Q25, MiXCR clonotype calling, in-frame beta chains only. Identical CDR3 protein sequences are pooled into one entry, listed with their most common genes and DNA. The sample profile shows around 78,000 distinct CDR3 sequences; more than 15% of them were found once. Of the sample, roughly 15% falls within the top ten clones. The specimen sequenced was PBMCs. These TCRs come from a middle-aged woman in good health.

This clonotype was seen a handful of times. The chain is built from TRBV29-1 and TRBJ1-5; 8 bases are a match to TRBD1. The germline gives CDR1 SQVTM, CDR2 ANQGSEA. The CDR3 runs to 14 residues. V shed 4 bases, J shed 8 bases, and the junction held 10 bases outside the gene matches. Here the CDR3 reads CSVGDRIGGEPQHF. The CDR3 DNA reads as TGCAGCGTTGGGGACAGGATAGGGGGTGAGCCCCAGCATTTT.

This clonotype was counted at least ten times. The rearrangement links TRBV2 to TRBJ2-2, with 9 bases aligning to TRBD2. Unmatched junction bases numbered 4, after V lost 7 bases and J lost 4 bases. The germline V gene encodes CDR1 SNHLY and CDR2 FYNNEI. The CDR3 is made up of 14 amino acids. The DNA for the CDR3 is TGTGCCAGCAAAGCACTAGCGGGCACCGGGGAGCTGTTTTTT. Its protein product is CASKALAGTGELFF. Based on the CDR3 plus reference TRBV2 and TRBJ2-2, the full variable domain is EPEVTQTPSHQVTQMGQEVILRCVPISNHLYFYWYRQILGQKVEFLVSFYNNEISEKSEIFDDQFSVERPDGSNFTLKIRSTKLEDSAMYFCASKALAGTGELFFGEGSRLTVL.

This clonotype was counted at least ten times. The genes are TRBV12-3 or TRBV12-4 and TRBJ1-1; 7 bases align to TRBD1. This CDR3 region has 14 residues. The junction had 3 bases not matched to a gene; V was cut back by 4 bases and J by 1 base. In DNA, the CDR3 is TGTGCCAGCAGTTCGGGACAGACGAACACTGAAGCTTTCTTT. Amino acids: CASSSGQTNTEAFF.

Ten or more counts support this clonotype. The chain combines TRBV5-1 with TRBJ1-1; a possible D gene is TRBD1 (5 bases). The CDR3 is 15 amino acids. V was cut by 2 bases and J by 1 base, with 12 bases left in between. CDR1 is SGHRS and CDR2 is YFSETQ in the germline V gene. The CDR3 loop is CASSFLAGRNTEAFF. CDR3 DNA sequence: TGCGCCAGCAGCTTTCTCGCAGGGCGGAACACTGAAGCTTTCTTT. The full variable domain, its missing parts supplied by reference TRBV5-1 and TRBJ1-1, is KAGVTQTPRYLIKTRGQQVTLSCSPISGHRSVSWYQQTPGQGLQFLFEYFSETQRNKGNFPGRFSGRQFSNSRSEMNVSTLELGDSALYLCASSFLAGRNTEAFFGQGTRLTVV.

This clonotype was picked up many times. The chain has TRBV21-1 and TRBJ1-1. TRBV21-1 is recorded as a pseudogene. This CDR3 spans 13 amino acids. The CDR3 protein is CASSPGVNTEAFF. CDR3 coding DNA: TGTGCCAGCAGCCCTGGGGTGAACACTGAAGCTTTCTTT.

This clonotype was seen many times. V usage is TRBV12-3 or TRBV12-4 and J usage is TRBJ1-5, with no clear D. There are 15 residues in the CDR3. V dropped 3 bases and J dropped 3 bases, with 12 bases sitting between them. The CDR3 sequence: CASSFVSQDNQPQHF. CDR3 DNA sequence: TGTGCCAGCAGTTTTGTTTCGCAGGACAATCAGCCCCAGCATTTT.

Comment on this clonotype: Only one base separates this from a far larger clonotype, so it likely reflects a read error. This sequence joins TRBV7-2 and TRBJ1-1, with no clear D. The length of the CDR3 is 12 residues. The V gene lost 6 bases and the J gene lost 1 base, with 6 bases spanning the gap. Germline V CDR1 and CDR2: SGHTA, FQGNSA. The CDR3 protein is CASSLKNTEAFF. CDR3 nucleotide sequence: TGTGCCAGCAGTCTAAAGAACACTGAAGCTTTCTTT.

This clonotype occurred many times. The chain combines TRBV5-6 with TRBJ2-1, with 7 nucleotides matching TRBD1. V shed 6 bases, J shed 3 bases, and the junction held 6 bases outside the gene matches. The CDR3 is 14 amino acids. The germline V gene has CDR1 SGHDT and CDR2 YYEEEE. The CDR3 here is CASTETGLYNEQFF. The CDR3 DNA sequence: TGTGCCAGCACCGAGACAGGGCTCTACAATGAGCAGTTCTTC.

This clonotype was seen at least ten times. V usage is TRBV5-1 and J usage is TRBJ2-5; D is tentatively TRBD1 or TRBD2 (5 bases each). CDR3 length equals 14 residues. V lost 7 bases and J 5 bases, leaving 18 bases between the germline ends. The germline gives CDR1 SGHRS, CDR2 YFSETQ. The CDR3 region is CASSQGPTEETQYF. The CDR3 nucleotides read TGCGCCAGCTCGCAGGGACCAACGGAGGAGACCCAGTACTTC.

This clonotype showed up many times. V gene TRBV7-2 combines with J gene TRBJ2-5; 11 nucleotides agree with TRBD2. The CDR3 loop spans 15 amino acids. The J segment lost 2 bases and the V segment lost 5 bases, leaving 4 bases of the junction unmatched. The germline gives CDR1 SGHTA, CDR2 FQGNSA. The CDR3 bases are TGTGCCAGCAGCCCGGGACTAGCGGTGCAAGAGACCCAGTACTTC. This gives the protein CASSPGLAVQETQYF.

This clonotype was seen repeatedly, ten times or more. The chain joins TRBV18 to TRBJ1-5; D is unresolved. The CDR3 is made up of 16 amino acids. CDR1 is KGHSH, CDR2 LQKENI, per germline. Trimming removed 6 bases from V and 0 bases from J, with 15 bases in between. CDR3 nucleotides: TGTGCCAGCTCCGAAGTGGCAGATTATAGCAATCAGCCCCAGCATTTT. Residues: CASSEVADYSNQPQHF. The entire variable domain, with the rest obtained from reference TRBV18 and TRBJ1-5, is as follows: NAGVMQNPRHLVRRRGQEARLRCSPMKGHSHVYWYRQLPEEGLKFMVYLQKENIIDESGMPKERFSAEFPKEGPSILRIQQVVRGDSAAYFCASSEVADYSNQPQHFGDGTRLSIL.

This clonotype was observed many times. The chain uses TRBV20-1 and TRBJ1-2; TRBD1 might be the D (5 bases). The germline CDR1 and CDR2 sequences are DFQATT and SNEGSKA (reference sequence). This CDR3 is 19 amino acids long. Trimming shortened V by 1 base and J by 1 base, and 25 bases separated the two germline ends. The CDR3 bases are TGCAGTGCTAGAGGGGTCTTACCAGACAGAGGAGTTGGTAACTATGGCTACACCTTC. It encodes CSARGVLPDRGVGNYGYTF.

In regard to this clonotype: Possible read error: a much larger clone is one base away. The chain joins TRBV27 to TRBJ2-1, with D unresolved. Looked up from germline, CDR1 is MNHEY and CDR2 is SMNVEV (reference sequence). Trimming took 5 bases from V and 6 from J, leaving 11 bases between them. This CDR3 spans 13 amino acids. The DNA of the CDR3 is TGTGCCAGCAGTCGAGTAATGGGCAATGAGCAGTTCTTC. This encodes CASSRVMGNEQFF.

In this sample, this clonotype turned up many times. V gene TRBV29-1 combines with J gene TRBJ2-5, with TRBD1 identical over 7 bases. Per germline, CDR1 SQVTM and CDR2 ANQGSEA. This CDR3 spans 12 amino acids. Losses at the gene ends were 8 bases for V and 5 bases for J; bases not matched to a gene: 8. CDR3 in amino acids: CSPTDRAETQYF. CDR3 sequence (DNA): TGCAGCCCCACCGACAGGGCGGAGACCCAGTACTTC.

Many counts were recorded for this clonotype. This chain uses TRBV12-3 or TRBV12-4 with TRBJ1-3, with D perhaps TRBD1 (6 bases). Trimming stripped 2 bases from V and 0 bases from J, with 11 bases between. This CDR3 region has 16 residues. The CDR3 protein is CASSLLRGGSGNTIYF. CDR3 DNA sequence: TGTGCCAGCAGTTTATTGAGAGGGGGCTCTGGAAACACCATATATTTT.

Ten or more counts support this clonotype. V usage is TRBV20-1 and J usage is TRBJ1-1; D is possibly TRBD1 (6 bases). The CDR3 is made up of 21 amino acids. V gave up 2 bases and J gave up 1 base, with 32 bases separating them. The germline CDR1 and CDR2 sequences are DFQATT and SNEGSKA (reference sequence). CDR3 DNA: TGCAGTGCTAGACCCCCCTCCGGGACAAGGCGACGTGCCCTCGCGAACACTGAAGCTTTCTTT. It is translated as CSARPPSGTRRRALANTEAFF.